The 27 T cell receptor beta chains presented below share a single source sample, sequenced in a study of T cell repertoires in cytomegalovirus infection. No antigen is known for these receptors. TCRdb re-called the reads through MiXCR, storing one row per CDR3 protein. This sample has about 700,000 distinct CDR3 sequences, with around 31% found just once. This material consisted of cultured PBMCs, taken from culture after CMV antigen stimulation. These receptors were taken from a human donor in good health (CMV status not recorded). Some clones in this sample may be carry-over from other donors' samples.

The chain employs TRBV7-9 and TRBJ2-1, with TRBD1 as a possible D gene (5 bases). The CDR3 is 13 amino acids. In germline, CDR1 is SEHNR, CDR2 FQNEAQ (reference sequence). The V and J ends lost 0 bases and 8 bases respectively, with 8 bases between them. The CDR3 region is CASSLARAHEQFF. The CDR3 region has the DNA TGTGCCAGCAGCTTAGCCAGGGCCCATGAGCAGTTCTTC.

The chain uses TRBV12-3 or TRBV12-4 and TRBJ1-5; D remains ambiguous. The ends were cut back, 7 bases at V and 5 bases at J, with 15 bases in the middle. The CDR3 totals 14 residues. CDR3: CASTRGGDDQPQHF. DNA for the CDR3: TGTGCCAGCACCCGTGGAGGAGACGATCAGCCCCAGCATTTT.

CDR3 sequence: CASSLPGQGTSTEAFF. DNA for the CDR3: TGTGCCAGCAGTTTACCGGGACAGGGGACTTCCACTGAAGCTTTCTTT. This chain links TRBV6-2 or TRBV6-3 with TRBJ1-1; 10 nucleotides agree with TRBD1. This CDR3 contains 16 residues. The germline CDR1 and CDR2 sequences are MNHEY and SVGEGT. The trim removed 4 bases at V and 4 bases at J, leaving 9 bases unmatched.

V is TRBV2 and J is TRBJ1-6, with 7 bases fitting TRBD1. V shed 4 bases and J 10 bases; nucleotides not matched to a gene: 13. Germline V gene lookup returns CDR1 SNHLY and CDR2 FYNNEI. The CDR3 is 16 residues long. The CDR3 bases are TGTGCCAGCAGTGTTGATTCGGCTACAGGGGCCTCACCCCTCCACTTT. It encodes CASSVDSATGASPLHF.

The table lists this clonotype with a count of one. The gene calls are TRBV24-1 and TRBJ1-5; D is unresolved. Germline V CDR1 and CDR2: KGHDR, SFDVKD. Deletions cut 3 bases from V and 0 bases from J, with 5 bases between. The CDR3 totals 14 residues. The DNA of the CDR3 is TGTGCCACCAGTGATAATTATAGCAATCAGCCCCAGCATTTT. Translating it yields CATSDNYSNQPQHF.

This chain links TRBV19 with TRBJ2-6; 8 bases match TRBD1. Germline CDR1 LNHDA, CDR2 SQIVND (reference sequence). This CDR3 is built from 17 residues. V dropped 3 bases and J dropped 4; count of bases not matched to a gene: 8. The CDR3 here is CASSILRTGRGANVLTF. CDR3 bases: TGTGCCAGTAGTATTCTCCGGACAGGGCGGGGGGCCAACGTCCTGACTTTC.

This rearrangement joins TRBV19 to TRBJ2-3; 8 bases are a match to TRBD2. V was clipped by 5 bases and J by 0 bases; unmatched bases: 16. Germline values: CDR1 LNHDA, CDR2 SQIVND (reference sequence). CDR3 size: 19 residues. This CDR3 reads CASSSAGLAKTRSTDTQYF. The CDR3 DNA follows: TGTGCCAGTAGTTCCGCAGGACTAGCCAAAACCCGTAGCACAGATACGCAGTATTTT.

In the case of this clonotype: The conserved closing phenylalanine or tryptophan is absent in this CDR3, likely reflecting a read error. This rearrangement joins TRBV11-2 to TRBJ2-7; D could derive from TRBD1 or TRBD2 (5 bases each). V lost 2 bases to trimming and J lost 0 bases, with 8 bases between them. This CDR3 is built from 14 residues. Germline lookup yields CDR1 SGHAT and CDR2 FQNNGV. CDR3: CASSLRDASYEQYI. In DNA form, the CDR3 reads TGTGCCAGCAGCTTACGGGACGCCTCCTACGAGCAGTACATC.

The V and J genes are TRBV12-3 or TRBV12-4 and TRBJ2-5; 7 nucleotides agree with TRBD2. The ends lost 6 bases at V and 4 bases at J; junction bases unmatched: 8. The CDR3 totals 14 residues. CDR3 sequence (DNA): TGTGCCAGCAGACCCTCGTGGGGGGGAGAGACCCAGTACTTC. It codes for CASRPSWGGETQYF.

The sample holds many counts of this clonotype. V usage is TRBV7-8 and J usage is TRBJ2-5; 8 nucleotides agree with TRBD2. The V segment lost 1 base and the J segment 2 bases; nucleotides outside the gene matches: 6. CDR3 length: 16 residues. Germline V CDR1 and CDR2: SGHVS, FQNEAQ. The CDR3 nucleotides read TGTGCCAGCAGCTTAGATCTAGCGGGTCCACAAGAGACCCAGTACTTC. It specifies CASSLDLAGPQETQYF.

Written as DNA, the CDR3 is TGTGCCAGCAGCTTGGGGGCCCGGGATGAGCAGTTCTTC. This sequence encodes CASSLGARDEQFF. The rearrangement uses TRBV11-2 and TRBJ2-1; tentatively, D is TRBD1 (6 bases). Trimming cost V 3 bases and J 8 bases, with 11 bases left between them. The CDR3 is made up of 13 amino acids. CDR1 SGHAT and CDR2 FQNNGV come from the germline V gene.

The CDR3 DNA reads as TGTGCCAGCAGAGTGTCTGGCCAGGGCACCGGGGAGCTGTTTTTT. Translating gives CASRVSGQGTGELFF. The V call is TRBV2, the J call TRBJ2-2, with TRBD1 as a possible D gene (5 bases). Germline-derived CDR1 and CDR2 are SNHLY and FYNNEI. With 6 bases removed from V and 4 bases from J, the gap between germline ends came to 15 bases. This CDR3 has 15 amino acids. Filled out from reference TRBV2 and TRBJ2-2, the complete variable domain reads EPEVTQTPSHQVTQMGQEVILRCVPISNHLYFYWYRQILGQKVEFLVSFYNNEISEKSEIFDDQFSVERPDGSNFTLKIRSTKLEDSAMYFCASRVSGQGTGELFFGEGSRLTVL.

The V gene is TRBV27, the J gene TRBJ2-7; D is unclear. The germline V and J ends were trimmed by 3 bases and 3 bases, with 9 bases remaining between them. The CDR3 sequence is 13 residues long. The germline gives CDR1 MNHEY, CDR2 SMNVEV (reference sequence). CDR3 loop: CASSFKQYYEQYF. CDR3 bases: TGTGCCAGCAGTTTTAAACAGTACTACGAGCAGTACTTC.

The rearrangement links TRBV28 to TRBJ2-3; D may be TRBD2 (5 bases). Per the germline V gene, CDR1 is MDHEN and CDR2 is SYDVKM. The CDR3 runs 14 residues. The ends were cut back, 5 bases at V and 4 bases at J, with 13 bases in the middle. The CDR3 here is CASSVARGADTQYF. CDR3 DNA: TGTGCCAGCAGTGTGGCTCGGGGTGCAGATACGCAGTATTTT.

This clonotype appeared a few times. The chain carries TRBV6-5 and TRBJ2-5, with 10 bases fitting TRBD2. The CDR3 is made up of 16 amino acids. V lost 6 bases to trimming and J lost 5 bases; unmatched junction nucleotides: 12. Germline CDR1 and CDR2: MNHEY and SVGAGI. The chain's CDR3 is CASRTTLAGDGETQYF. CDR3 bases: TGTGCCAGCAGAACTACCCTAGCGGGGGACGGGGAGACCCAGTACTTC.

This clonotype was counted ten times or more. The genes are TRBV7-2 and TRBJ2-3; D might be TRBD1 or TRBD2, each matching 5 bases. The CDR3 loop spans 17 amino acids. Deletions cut 6 bases from V and 7 bases from J, with 26 bases between. Germline V gives CDR1 SGHTA, CDR2 FQGNSA. CDR3 DNA sequence: TGTGCCAGCAGGACCCCCGGGACGCTTTTTGGTCGTAATACGCAGTATTTT. Protein sequence: CASRTPGTLFGRNTQYF.

This clonotype has just one count. V usage is TRBV29-1 and J usage is TRBJ1-2, with no clear D. Trimming removed 4 bases at V and 0 bases at J, with 6 bases between. Germline CDR1 reads SQVTM; CDR2 reads ANQGSEA. The CDR3 contains 12 residues. The CDR3 region is CSVGRSNYGYTF. CDR3 bases: TGCAGCGTTGGGAGGTCTAACTATGGCTACACCTTC.

The chain links TRBV10-3 to TRBJ2-7, with 13 bases fitting TRBD2. This CDR3 contains 15 residues. J lost 5 bases, V lost 6 bases, and 7 bases had no gene match. The germline V gene has CDR1 ENHRY and CDR2 SYGVKD. The CDR3 DNA sequence: TGTGCCATCAGGCCCGGGACTAGCGGGATAAACGAGCAGTACTTC. Protein product: CAIRPGTSGINEQYF.

Points on this clonotype: The final CDR3 position lacks the conserved phenylalanine or tryptophan, pointing to a likely read error. This chain joins TRBV6-5 and TRBJ2-1, with 10 bases matching TRBD2. Germline V CDR1 and CDR2: MNHEY, SVGAGI. J gave up 0 bases and V 1 base, and 6 bases lay outside the gene matches. This CDR3 has 18 amino acids. The CDR3 loop is CASSYLLAGRASYNEQFL. Written as DNA, the CDR3 is TGTGCCAGCAGTTACTTACTAGCGGGGAGGGCCTCCTACAATGAGCAGTTCTTA.

CDR3 region: CASSPLAGDEGTQYF. CDR3 nucleotides: TGTGCCAGCTCACCACTAGCGGGGGACGAGGGTACGCAGTATTTT. The gene calls are TRBV18 and TRBJ2-3, with 9 bases aligning to TRBD2. This CDR3 has 15 amino acids. V shed 1 base and J 8 bases; nucleotides not matched to a gene: 7. The germline gives CDR1 KGHSH, CDR2 LQKENI.

The chain employs TRBV6-6 and TRBJ2-7; D not certain. The V end was cut by 6 bases, the J end by 6 bases, with 15 bases between. The CDR3 extends over 13 amino acids. The V gene's germline CDR1 is MNHNY and CDR2 SVGAGI (reference sequence). CDR3 amino acids: CASRSPGLGEQYF. As DNA, the CDR3 is TGTGCCAGCAGGTCCCCCGGCCTGGGCGAGCAGTACTTC.

This clonotype has only a few counts. This sequence joins TRBV5-4 and TRBJ2-4; D is ambiguous. V lost 2 bases and J 5 bases, leaving 14 bases between the germline ends. Germline values: CDR1 SGHNT, CDR2 YYREEE (reference sequence). This CDR3 has 15 amino acids. The CDR3 is CASSFYSGAENIQYF. DNA for the CDR3: TGTGCCAGCAGCTTTTATTCGGGTGCGGAAAACATTCAGTACTTC.

Concerning this clonotype: Possible read error: a much larger clone is one base away. V and J are TRBV7-2 and TRBJ1-2; D unclear. CDR1 is SGHTA, CDR2 FQGNSA, per germline. CDR3 length equals 13 residues. The CDR3 nucleotides are TGTGCCGGCAGTTCCGCCGGGGACTATGGCTACACCTTC. Translation gives CAGSSAGDYGYTF. The full variable domain, in which reference TRBV7-2 and TRBJ1-2 provide the parts outside the CDR3, is GAGVSQSPSNKVTEKGKDVELRCDPISGHTALYWYRQSLGQGLEFLIYFQGNSAPDKSGLPSDRFSAERTGGSVSTLTIQRTQQEDSAVYLCAGSSAGDYGYTFGSGTRLTVV.

This clonotype was seen a handful of times. The V call is TRBV7-6, the J call TRBJ2-7; tentative D call: TRBD1 (6 bases). Between the trimmed V and J ends, which lost 0 bases and 3 bases, there was a span of 15 bases. Germline V gene lookup returns CDR1 SGHVS and CDR2 FNYEAQ. CDR3 size: 16 residues. CDR3 bases: TGTGCCAGCAGCTTAGCCCCAACAGGGAGCCTCTACGAGCAGTACTTC. This translates into CASSLAPTGSLYEQYF.

This clonotype appeared a single time. The V gene is TRBV6-6, the J gene TRBJ1-5, with a weak D call TRBD1 (6 bases). CDR1 is MNHNY and CDR2 is SVGAGI in the germline V gene (reference sequence). This CDR3 spans 15 amino acids. Trimming took 5 bases from V and 7 from J, leaving 18 bases between them. DNA for the CDR3: TGTGCCAGCAGTACCGGCGGGACACACCGGCAGCCCCAGCATTTT. It codes for CASSTGGTHRQPQHF.

The gene calls are TRBV12-3 or TRBV12-4 and TRBJ2-2, with 12 bases lining up with TRBD2. The CDR3 contains 16 residues. With V trimmed by 6 bases and J by 6 bases, 8 bases remained unmatched. In DNA form, the CDR3 reads TGTGCCAGCAGGCCTAGCCTAGCGGGAGGGCCCGGGGAGCTGTTTTTT. Its protein is CASRPSLAGGPGELFF.

This rearrangement joins TRBV19 to TRBJ2-1; maybe TRBD2 (5 bases). The ends were cut back, 3 bases at V and 4 bases at J, with 13 bases in the middle. CDR3 length equals 15 residues. Germline CDR1 reads LNHDA; CDR2 reads SQIVND (reference sequence). The CDR3 sequence is CASSMAGGRYNEQFF. CDR3 sequence (DNA): TGTGCCAGTAGTATGGCCGGAGGAAGATACAATGAGCAGTTCTTC.